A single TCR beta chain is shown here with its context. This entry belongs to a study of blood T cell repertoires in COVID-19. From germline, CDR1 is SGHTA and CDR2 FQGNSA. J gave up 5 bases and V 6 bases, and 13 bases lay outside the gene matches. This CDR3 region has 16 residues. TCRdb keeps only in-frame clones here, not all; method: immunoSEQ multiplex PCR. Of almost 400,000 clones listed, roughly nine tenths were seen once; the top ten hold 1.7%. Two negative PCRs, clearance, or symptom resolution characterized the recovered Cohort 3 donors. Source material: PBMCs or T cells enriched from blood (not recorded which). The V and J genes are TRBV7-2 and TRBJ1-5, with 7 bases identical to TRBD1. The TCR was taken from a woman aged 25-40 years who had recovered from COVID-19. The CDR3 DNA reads TGTGCCAGCAGTCGTGGCCGGACAGGTACTCATCAGCCCCAGCATTTT. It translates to CASSRGRTGTHQPQHF.